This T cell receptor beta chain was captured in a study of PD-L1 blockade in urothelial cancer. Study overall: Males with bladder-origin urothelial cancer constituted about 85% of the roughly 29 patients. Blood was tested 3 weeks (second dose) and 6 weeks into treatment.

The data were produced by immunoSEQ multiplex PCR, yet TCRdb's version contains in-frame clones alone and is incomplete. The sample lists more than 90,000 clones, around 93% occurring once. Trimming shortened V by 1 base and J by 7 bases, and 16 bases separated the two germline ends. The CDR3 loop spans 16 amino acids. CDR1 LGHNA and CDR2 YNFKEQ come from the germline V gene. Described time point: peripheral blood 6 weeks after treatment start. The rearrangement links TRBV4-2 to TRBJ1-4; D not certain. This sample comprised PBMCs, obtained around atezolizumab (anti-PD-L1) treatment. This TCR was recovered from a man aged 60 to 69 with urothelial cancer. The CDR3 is CASSQGWMRGTEKLFF. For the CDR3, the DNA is TGTGCCAGCAGCCAAGGGTGGATGCGGGGAACTGAAAAACTGTTTTTT.